Below, 32 T cell receptor beta chains from the same sample are listed, as sequenced in a study of shared clonotypes between healthy human individuals. Profiled with immunoSEQ multiplex PCR; TCRdb holds only in-frame clones, not every one. The sample holds 2 million to 3 million clones, over 85% seen once. Sequencing used naive CD4+ T cells from PBMCs. Subset described: CD45RA+ positively selected. These receptors were obtained from a man between 18 and 29 years old in good health. Some clones in this sample may be carry-over from other donors' samples.

DNA for the CDR3: TGTGCCAGTAGTATGGACAGGGTTGCCACTGAAGCTTTCTTT. This sequence encodes CASSMDRVATEAFF. This chain links TRBV19 with TRBJ1-1; 8 bases line up with TRBD1. Germline V gene data show CDR1 as LNHDA and CDR2 as SQIVND (reference sequence). The V and J ends lost 3 bases and 4 bases, in that order; junction bases with no gene match: 4. CDR3 length equals 14 residues.

This clone has a single count. J is TRBJ1-4 and V is TRBV29-1; D call uncertain. Trimming took off 4 bases at V and 7 bases at J, with 10 bases between the two ends. The CDR3 has 12 amino acids. CDR1 and CDR2 from the germline V gene are SQVTM and ANQGSEA. CDR3 coding DNA: TGCAGCGTTGGTAGGGATGGTGAAAAACTGTTTTTT. Translating it yields CSVGRDGEKLFF.

The chain employs TRBV4-1 and TRBJ1-2, with a tentative D call TRBD1 (5 bases). The CDR3 totals 15 residues. CDR1 and CDR2 (germline): MGHRA, YSYEKL. The germline V and J ends were trimmed by 1 base and 4 bases, with 13 bases remaining between them. The CDR3 sequence: CASSQAGVSGYGYTF. The CDR3 region has the DNA TGCGCCAGCAGCCAAGCGGGGGTGTCGGGCTATGGCTACACCTTC.

The V and J genes are TRBV19 and TRBJ1-5; D ambiguous. Germline lookup yields CDR1 LNHDA and CDR2 SQIVND (reference sequence). V gave up 9 bases and J gave up 2 bases, with 17 bases separating them. The CDR3 has 15 amino acids. DNA of the CDR3: TGTGCCAGCCGTCGTGTAGGGAACGGCAATCAGCCCCAGCATTTT. Translated, it gives CASRRVGNGNQPQHF.

Comments on this clone: Other DNA sequences in this sample translate to the same CDR3. The V and J genes are TRBV11-2 and TRBJ2-7, with D perhaps TRBD1 (6 bases). CDR1 and CDR2 (germline): SGHAT, FQNNGV. The CDR3 has 14 residues. V was trimmed by 1 base and J by 2 bases, leaving 9 bases between them. The DNA for the CDR3 is TGTGCCAGCAGCTTAGCAGCAGGGGCCTACGAGCAGTACTTC. Translating it yields CASSLAAGAYEQYF.

V and J are TRBV28 and TRBJ2-5; 9 bases map to TRBD2. V shed 6 bases, J shed 4 bases, and the junction held 3 bases outside the gene matches. This CDR3 region has 13 residues. Germline CDR1 MDHEN, CDR2 SYDVKM. The CDR3 here is CASRGTSLETQYF. CDR3 bases: TGTGCCAGCAGAGGGACTAGCTTAGAGACCCAGTACTTC.

The genes are TRBV5-1 and TRBJ2-6, with D possibly matching TRBD2 (6 bases). Germline lookup yields CDR1 SGHRS and CDR2 YFSETQ. V shed 6 bases and J shed 3 bases, with 13 bases lying between them. This CDR3 has 15 residues. DNA for the CDR3: TGCGCCAGCAAGGAGGGGAGTGGTGGGGCCAACGTCCTGACTTTC. Translation: CASKEGSGGANVLTF.

The count of this clone is one. The gene calls are TRBV6-1 and TRBJ1-2, with D possibly being TRBD1 (6 bases). Germline values: CDR1 MNHNS, CDR2 SASEGT. V gave up 4 bases and J gave up 2 bases, with 14 bases separating them. CDR3 length: 15 residues. The CDR3 spells CASSVRQVFNYGYTF. In DNA, the CDR3 is TGTGCCAGCAGTGTCCGACAGGTGTTCAACTATGGCTACACCTTC.

The V and J genes are TRBV28 and TRBJ2-3; D remains ambiguous. CDR3 size: 14 residues. The germline CDR1 and CDR2 sequences are MDHEN and SYDVKM. V was pared by 6 bases and J by 12 bases, with 22 bases between. The CDR3: CASSPHERYRPQYF. CDR3 nucleotide sequence: TGTGCCAGCAGCCCTCATGAGAGGTATCGACCCCAGTATTTT.

In this sample, this clone turned up once. This chain links TRBV15 with TRBJ2-2, with D tentatively TRBD1 or TRBD2 (5 bases each). The CDR3 covers 14 residues. Germline-derived CDR1 and CDR2 are LNHNV and YYDKDF (reference sequence). Trimming cost V 5 bases and J 1 base, with 8 bases left between them. CDR3 DNA sequence: TGTGCCACCAGCGTGAGGGGGAACACCGGGGAGCTGTTTTTT. It specifies CATSVRGNTGELFF. The whole variable domain, filled in from reference TRBV15 and TRBJ2-2, reads DAMVIQNPRYQVTQFGKPVTLSCSQTLNHNVMYWYQQKSSQAPKLLFHYYDKDFNNEADTPDNFQSRRPNTSFCFLDIRSPGLGDTAMYLCATSVRGNTGELFFGEGSRLTVL.

The chain joins TRBV30 to TRBJ2-7, with D unresolved. Germline CDR1 is GTSNPN and CDR2 is SVGIG (reference sequence). The ends were cut back, 2 bases at V and 5 bases at J, with 7 bases in the middle. The CDR3 runs to 11 residues. CDR3 DNA sequence: TGTGCCTGGAGTAAGTTACACGAGCAGTACTTC. Protein product: CAWSKLHEQYF.

The chain has TRBV30 and TRBJ1-1; D is unclear. Germline V gene sequence: CDR1 GTSNPN, CDR2 SVGIG (reference sequence). The V end was cut by 4 bases, the J end by 3 bases, with 6 bases between. The CDR3 is 11 amino acids. The CDR3: CAWTPYTEAFF. The DNA of the CDR3 is TGTGCCTGGACCCCTTACACTGAAGCTTTCTTT. Variable domain in full (rest from reference TRBV30 and TRBJ1-1): SQTIHQWPATLVQPVGSPLSLECTVEGTSNPNLYWYRQAAGRGLQLLFYSVGIGQISSEVPQNLSASRPQDRQFILSSKKLLLSDSGFYLCAWTPYTEAFFGQGTRLTVV.

The V call is TRBV2, the J call TRBJ2-7; 9 nucleotides match TRBD1. V trimming: 10 bases; J trimming: 9 bases; junction bases outside the gene matches: 13. The CDR3 is 13 amino acids. Looked up from germline, CDR1 is SNHLY and CDR2 is FYNNEI. The CDR3 reads CATHRDREFGQYF. Here the CDR3 DNA reads TGTGCCACCCACCGGGACAGGGAGTTCGGGCAGTACTTC.

The chain employs TRBV27 and TRBJ2-1; 10 bases are a match to TRBD1. Unmatched junction bases numbered 11, after V lost 6 bases and J lost 9 bases. The CDR3 totals 15 residues. Germline values: CDR1 MNHEY, CDR2 SMNVEV (reference sequence). This chain's CDR3 is CASRSRDRGWAEQFF. CDR3 coding DNA: TGTGCCAGCAGGTCCCGGGACAGGGGTTGGGCTGAGCAGTTCTTC.

V gene TRBV6-6 combines with J gene TRBJ2-7; D might be TRBD1 (6 bases). This CDR3 is 14 amino acids long. The germline V gene encodes CDR1 MNHNY and CDR2 SVGAGI (reference sequence). Trimming took off 2 bases at V and 7 bases at J, with 15 bases between the two ends. The CDR3 nucleotides are TGTGCCAGCAGTTACGGTTATGGCAGGGGTGAGCAGTACTTC. It specifies CASSYGYGRGEQYF.

This clone was observed a few times. The chain combines TRBV6-6 with TRBJ1-4; D gene unclear. The germline V gene encodes CDR1 MNHNY and CDR2 SVGAGI (reference sequence). The CDR3 is 12 amino acids. The ends were cut back, 6 bases at V and 5 bases at J, with 7 bases in the middle. CDR3 DNA sequence: TGTGCCAGCAGAACGCCGAATGAAAAACTGTTTTTT. As protein: CASRTPNEKLFF.

As to this clone: The same CDR3 arises from other DNA sequences in this sample as well. The V call is TRBV4-1, the J call TRBJ2-7; 10 bases agree with TRBD2. The CDR3 spans 14 residues. Losses at the gene ends were 4 bases for V and 3 bases for J; bases not matched to a gene: 3. The germline V gene has CDR1 MGHRA and CDR2 YSYEKL. The CDR3: CASSRTSGYYEQYF. In nucleotides, the CDR3 is TGCGCCAGCAGCCGGACTAGCGGATACTACGAGCAGTACTTC.

This clone came up once. The rearrangement links TRBV5-1 to TRBJ2-1, with TRBD2 matching 13 bases. In germline, CDR1 is SGHRS, CDR2 YFSETQ. V lost 7 bases, J lost 2 bases, and 3 bases stayed unmatched. There are 15 residues in the CDR3. The CDR3 loop is CASQGLAGAYNEQFF. CDR3 in DNA: TGCGCCAGCCAAGGACTAGCGGGAGCCTACAATGAGCAGTTCTTC. The variable domain in full, completed from reference TRBV5-1 and TRBJ2-1, reads KAGVTQTPRYLIKTRGQQVTLSCSPISGHRSVSWYQQTPGQGLQFLFEYFSETQRNKGNFPGRFSGRQFSNSRSEMNVSTLELGDSALYLCASQGLAGAYNEQFFGPGTRLTVL.

A note on this clone: Other DNA variants within this sample encode the same CDR3. The CDR3 DNA reads as TGTGCCAGCAGCCAAGGGGGGGATCAGCCCCAGCATTTT. This sequence encodes CASSQGGDQPQHF. The rearrangement joins TRBV4-2 to TRBJ1-5; a weak D match, TRBD1 (5 bases). CDR3 size: 13 residues. V was cut by 1 base and J by 5 bases, with 6 bases left in between. Germline V gene sequence: CDR1 LGHNA, CDR2 YNFKEQ.

Concerning this clone: The sample holds other DNA sequences that translate to the same CDR3. The chain combines TRBV7-2 with TRBJ1-2; 8 nucleotides align to TRBD1. This CDR3 spans 14 amino acids. J was trimmed by 4 bases and V by 5 bases; bases with no gene match: 6. The germline CDR1 and CDR2 sequences are SGHTA and FQGNSA. The CDR3: CASSAGQGTYGYTF. The CDR3 DNA follows: TGTGCCAGCAGCGCCGGACAGGGTACCTATGGCTACACCTTC.

This chain uses TRBV28 with TRBJ2-7; 7 bases agree with TRBD2. Per the germline V gene, CDR1 is MDHEN and CDR2 is SYDVKM. The CDR3 is 17 amino acids. J gave up 2 bases and V 6 bases, and 16 bases lay outside the gene matches. This CDR3 reads CASSTNDYRDYTYEQYF. The DNA for the CDR3 is TGTGCCAGCAGCACTAATGACTACCGGGACTACACCTACGAGCAGTACTTC. Based on the CDR3 plus reference TRBV28 and TRBJ2-7, the full variable domain is DVKVTQSSRYLVKRTGEKVFLECVQDMDHENMFWYRQDPGLGLRLIYFSYDVKMKEKGDIPEGYSVSREKKERFSLILESASTNQTSMYLCASSTNDYRDYTYEQYFGPGTRLTVT.

The V call is TRBV28, the J call TRBJ2-3, with TRBD1 identical over 8 bases. Per the germline V gene, CDR1 is MDHEN and CDR2 is SYDVKM. V trimming: 2 bases; J trimming: 1 base; junction bases outside the gene matches: 2. The CDR3 loop spans 15 amino acids. The CDR3 protein is CASSLTDRGTDTQYF. The CDR3 DNA is TGTGCCAGCAGTTTAACGGACAGGGGCACAGATACGCAGTATTTT.

The chain carries TRBV30 and TRBJ2-1; 13 bases fit TRBD2. From germline, CDR1 is GTSNPN and CDR2 SVGIG (reference sequence). This CDR3 has 15 amino acids. V lost 0 bases, J lost 8 bases, and 4 bases stayed unmatched. CDR3 bases: TGTGCCTGGAGTGTGGATGGACTAGCGGGAGATGAGCAGTTCTTC. It yields the protein CAWSVDGLAGDEQFF.

The chain links TRBV14 to TRBJ2-2, with 8 positions matching TRBD2. V was clipped by 5 bases and J by 6 bases; unmatched bases: 14. The CDR3 has 17 residues. Germline CDR1 reads SGHDN; CDR2 reads FVKESK. The CDR3 spells CASSFRSGTSTAGELFF. The DNA of the CDR3 is TGTGCCAGCAGCTTTCGTAGCGGGACAAGTACGGCCGGGGAGCTGTTTTTT.

This CDR3 is CASSLVRESETQYF. The CDR3, as DNA: TGTGCCAGCAGCTTGGTACGAGAATCGGAGACCCAGTACTTC. The rearrangement uses TRBV5-6 and TRBJ2-5; D is uncertain. Germline V gives CDR1 SGHDT, CDR2 YYEEEE. V lost 0 bases and J lost 5, with 11 bases in between. The CDR3 has 14 residues.

The chain employs TRBV28 and TRBJ2-6; D is perhaps TRBD1 (5 bases). This CDR3 is built from 18 residues. The V gene lost 4 bases and the J gene lost 0 bases, with 16 bases spanning the gap. Germline CDR1 is MDHEN and CDR2 is SYDVKM. This CDR3 reads CASSSPGRAFSGANVLTF. The CDR3 DNA reads TGTGCCAGCAGTTCCCCCGGCAGGGCTTTCTCTGGGGCCAACGTCCTGACTTTC.

V is TRBV7-9 and J is TRBJ1-3, with D possibly TRBD1 on 5 matching bases. This CDR3 is built from 15 residues. Trimming removed 3 bases at V and 7 bases at J, with 16 bases between. Germline assignment: CDR1 SEHNR and CDR2 FQNEAQ (reference sequence). CDR3 protein: CASSFSGGDQNTIYF. DNA of the CDR3: TGTGCCAGCAGCTTTTCCGGCGGGGACCAGAACACCATATATTTT.

This chain uses TRBV6-6 with TRBJ2-2, with unresolved D. CDR1 and CDR2 from the germline V gene are MNHNY and SVGAGI (reference sequence). V lost 7 bases and J 4 bases, leaving 19 bases between the germline ends. The length of the CDR3 is 16 residues. The CDR3 is CASKRFSSAGTGELFF. In DNA, the CDR3 is TGTGCCAGCAAAAGATTCTCATCGGCAGGCACCGGGGAGCTGTTTTTT.

The V call is TRBV19, the J call TRBJ2-1; no clear D gene. CDR3 length equals 14 residues. The V and J ends lost 8 bases and 7 bases respectively, with 18 bases between them. Germline V gene lookup returns CDR1 LNHDA and CDR2 SQIVND (reference sequence). The CDR3 sequence is CASAPPKPLNEQFF. The DNA for the CDR3 is TGTGCCAGTGCCCCCCCCAAGCCTCTAAATGAGCAGTTCTTC.

The J gene is TRBJ2-1, the V gene TRBV28, with TRBD2 identical over 16 bases. Germline V gene data show CDR1 as MDHEN and CDR2 as SYDVKM. The CDR3 totals 17 residues. The V gene end was trimmed by 4 bases and the J gene end by 3 bases; junction bases not matched to a gene: 3. The CDR3 DNA is TGTGCCAGCAGTTCCGGGACTAGCGGGAGGGGCTACAATGAGCAGTTCTTC. Its translation: CASSSGTSGRGYNEQFF.

J is TRBJ2-7 and V is TRBV7-2; tentatively, D is TRBD1 (6 bases). There are 14 residues in the CDR3. Germline V gene sequence: CDR1 SGHTA, CDR2 FQGNSA. With 3 bases removed from V and 0 bases from J, the gap between germline ends came to 9 bases. The CDR3 protein is CASSFTRGSYEQYF. The CDR3 DNA reads TGTGCCAGCAGCTTTACCAGGGGCTCCTACGAGCAGTACTTC.

CDR3 residues: CASSLSSYEQYF. CDR3 coding DNA: TGTGCCAGCAGCCTCTCTAGCTACGAGCAGTACTTC. The chain recombines TRBV7-8 with TRBJ2-7; D uncertain. In germline, CDR1 is SGHVS, CDR2 FQNEAQ. V lost 5 bases to trimming and J lost 3 bases, with 8 bases between them. This CDR3 contains 12 residues.